This is a list of T cell receptor beta chains from one sample in a study of human versus mouse CDR3 diversity and MHC coevolution. Sequenced by immunoSEQ multiplex PCR; TCRdb stores in-frame clones only, minus some. The sample has just under 60,000 clones, just under 95% seen once. The specimen sequenced was naive CD4+ T cells from blood. The receptors originated from a person aged 55 to 69 in good health. CDR3s leave out the opening cysteine and the closing phenylalanine or tryptophan. D genes are given only for firm matches.

.	.	TRBV5-4	ASSFGRYEQY
TRBJ2-7	TRBD1	TRBV6-6	ASSSIVTGGNEQY
TRBJ2-1	.	TRBV11-2	ASSLEGRGSSSYNEQF
TRBJ2-7	TRBD1	TRBV5-6	ASSRVDQTGEHEQY
TRBJ2-3	.	TRBV5-5	ASSSAGTRVATQY
TRBJ1-1	.	TRBV9	ASSEKGGRAF
TRBJ2-1	TRBD1	TRBV11-3	ASSLEGTGGSEQF
TRBJ1-5	TRBD1	TRBV27	ASSLRTGTNQPQH
TRBJ2-7	TRBD2	TRBV6-5	ASSLTSGPYEQY
TRBJ2-2	TRBD1	TRBV10-3	AISPGQGNTGELF
TRBJ2-3	TRBD2	TRBV5-1	ASSRAGLAGTDTQY
TRBJ1-5	TRBD1	TRBV5-1	ASSSGQGPQH
TRBJ2-1	TRBD2	TRBV5-1	ASSLRLAEYEQF
TRBJ2-3	TRBD2	TRBV7-2	ASSSLAARTDTQY
TRBJ1-2	TRBD1	TRBV6-5	ASSYSGTGGNYGYT
TRBJ2-2	.	TRBV30	AWSSEEKLF
TRBJ2-1	.	TRBV19	ASSPGDHNEQF
TRBJ1-1	TRBD1	TRBV6-1	ASSELGTAAEAF
TRBJ2-3	.	TRBV28	ASSPSRDLPTDTQY
TRBJ1-1	TRBD1	TRBV10-2	ASSERTGVGTEAF
TRBJ2-7	.	TRBV6-5	ASSRRAGYDEQY
TRBJ2-3	TRBD2	TRBV6-5	ASSSLAVQRDTQY
TRBJ1-1	TRBD1	TRBV19	ASKVTGMNTEAF
TRBJ2-6	.	TRBV7-3	ASSLSRGSGANVLT
TRBJ2-7	.	TRBV18	ASSPGQSSYEQY
TRBJ1-2	.	TRBV2	ASSELGHNYGYT
TRBJ2-3	TRBD2	TRBV5-4	ASSGRGLAKDTQY
TRBJ2-7	TRBD2	TRBV27	ASSLIREAFTYEQY
TRBJ2-2	.	TRBV5-1	ASSRGEEGNTGELF
TRBJ2-1	.	TRBV18	ASSPSLSSYNEQF
TRBJ2-5	.	TRBV21-1	ASSKTEPRYGYQETQY
TRBJ2-3	.	TRBV2	ASRLSGSSTDTQY
TRBJ1-2	TRBD1	TRBV5-1	ASTPTGTYGYT
TRBJ2-1	.	TRBV5-1	ASSPRSYNEQF
TRBJ2-7	.	TRBV6-6	ASSSPSGYEY
TRBJ2-2	.	TRBV11-2	ASSLDRVNTGELF
TRBJ1-6	.	TRBV6-1	ASSELSRGYNSPLH
TRBJ2-7	.	TRBV5-8	ASSAQVGGREQY
TRBJ1-6	.	TRBV18	ASSPIDNYNSPLH
TRBJ2-7	TRBD2	TRBV5-8	ASSLFRGTTSGRSYEQY
TRBJ1-2	.	TRBV7-2	ASSLAQDYGYT
TRBJ2-7	TRBD2	TRBV5-1	ASSSLADTYEQY
TRBJ2-2	TRBD2	TRBV5-1	ASSLESGSGWTGELF
TRBJ2-6	TRBD1	TRBV2	ASATGGRSGANVLT
TRBJ2-1	.	TRBV19	ASSAGTYNEQF
TRBJ1-1	TRBD1	TRBV5-4	ASSPGTGGPNTEAF
TRBJ2-7	TRBD1	TRBV18	ASSPESGQGGY
TRBJ2-2	.	TRBV2	ASRSGGTNTGELF
TRBJ2-7	.	TRBV5-1	ASSLDPTSSYEQY
TRBJ2-7	.	TRBV19	ASSKETSYEQY
TRBJ2-7	.	TRBV18	ASSPTSGGFLYEQY
TRBJ2-2	TRBD2	TRBV4-1	ASTRDYRNTGELF
TRBJ2-2	.	TRBV5-1	ASKAVGGGNTGELF